This T cell receptor (beta chain) was identified in a study of blood T cell repertoires in COVID-19. Repertoires were generated with immunoSEQ multiplex PCR, while TCRdb's copy carries only in-frame clones and drops some. The table has around 320,000 clones, roughly nine tenths seen once. Trimming took 4 bases from V and 0 from J; bases not matched to a gene: 3. From germline, CDR1 is ENHRY and CDR2 SYGVKD. The CDR3 spans 15 residues. The chain carries TRBV10-3 and TRBJ2-3; 8 bases match TRBD1. The specimen was PBMCs or T cells enriched from blood (not recorded which). The clonotype originates from a woman aged 45-60 years who had been exposed to COVID-19. CDR3 nucleotide sequence: TGTGCCATCAGTGGGCAGGGGGCAAGCACAGATACGCAGTATTTT. Translating gives CAISGQGASTDTQYF.